This TCR beta chain was captured by sequencing in a study of T cells after yellow fever vaccination. Study at large: For low cell numbers, libraries were made with SMART-Seq v4 Ultra Low Input.

Study results and limitations: There was a small share of clonotypes that showed up in both the CD4 and CD8 compartments.

The CDR3 loop spans 13 amino acids. The germline gives CDR1 SGHTA, CDR2 FQGNSA. V gave up 6 bases and J gave up 5 bases, with 13 bases separating them. This clonotype has a handful of counts. Its antigen is as yet unknown. They built TCR cDNA with 5'RACE template switching, a step that put in a universal primer site and UMIs. TCRdb processed the 5' RACE reads anew with MiXCR; each CDR3 protein has one entry. The sample yields a few hundred thousand distinct CDR3 sequences, more than 8.5% seen once. The sequence derives from a man younger than 35 who received the YFV17D yellow fever vaccine. Sequenced here: PBMCs, sampled on the day of the first yellow fever vaccination. The rearrangement uses TRBV7-2 and TRBJ2-5; weak D call: TRBD1 (5 bases). The CDR3 DNA reads TGTGCCAGCAGTCTGCAGGGATTCGAGACCCAGTACTTC. Protein: CASSLQGFETQYF. The full variable domain, with the rest looked up from reference TRBV7-2 and TRBJ2-5, is GAGVSQSPSNKVTEKGKDVELRCDPISGHTALYWYRQSLGQGLEFLIYFQGNSAPDKSGLPSDRFSAERTGGSVSTLTIQRTQQEDSAVYLCASSLQGFETQYFGPGTRLLVL.